This entry lists 24 T cell receptor beta chains sequenced from one sample in a study of T cells in Graves' hyperthyroidism and ophthalmopathy. Amplification targeted TCR beta CDR3 regions from RNA transcripts. When the TCR CDR3 underwent first-round RT-PCR, the HTBI primer set was used. TCRdb re-called the multiplex PCR reads with MiXCR, one entry per CDR3 protein. In the table there are roughly 570,000 distinct CDR3 sequences, about 45% of which are singletons. The specimen was peripheral blood or thyroid tissue (not recorded which). These receptor sequences come from an adult woman with Graves' disease, either hyperthyroidism or ophthalmopathy (not recorded which).

The V call is TRBV3-1, the J call TRBJ1-4; D not certain. The CDR3 length is 16 residues. Looked up from germline, CDR1 is LGHDT and CDR2 is YNNKEL (reference sequence). V was trimmed by 5 bases and J by 0 bases, leaving 13 bases between them. In nucleotides, the CDR3 is TGTGCCAGCAGCGCTATGCTTCAAGCAACTAATGAAAAACTGTTTTTT. Translation gives CASSAMLQATNEKLFF.

This clonotype appeared a few times. This may be a read error, as it is one base from a much larger clone. The CDR3 coding sequence is TGTGCCAGCAGCTTAGGGCCGCATCGGGTCGGGGAGCTGTTTTTT. It codes for CASSLGPHRVGELFF. The chain recombines TRBV11-2 with TRBJ2-2; no clear D. CDR1 and CDR2 from the germline V gene are SGHAT and FQNNGV. The CDR3 is 15 residues long. The V end was cut by 1 base, the J end by 7 bases, with 13 bases between.

The CDR3 sequence: CASSLSAHLAGRDEQYF. In nucleotides, the CDR3 is TGTGCCAGCAGTTTATCCGCTCATCTAGCGGGAAGAGACGAGCAGTACTTC. The chain couples TRBV27 to TRBJ2-7, with TRBD2 identical over 9 bases. Germline-derived CDR1 and CDR2 are MNHEY and SMNVEV (reference sequence). The CDR3 contains 17 residues. V was pared by 0 bases and J by 5 bases, with 11 bases of the junction left unmatched.

The rearrangement joins TRBV20-1 to TRBJ1-1; maybe TRBD1 (5 bases). The CDR3 sequence is 14 residues long. Germline assignment: CDR1 DFQATT and CDR2 SNEGSKA (reference sequence). V was cut by 5 bases and J by 5 bases, with 18 bases left in between. CDR3 nucleotide sequence: TGCAGTGCTCCCCCCGGGGCAGGGAGGACTGAAGCTTTCTTT. Its protein is CSAPPGAGRTEAFF.

The sample holds many counts of this clonotype. The rearrangement links TRBV2 to TRBJ1-6; the D is unclear. Germline assignment: CDR1 SNHLY and CDR2 FYNNEI. V was trimmed by 7 bases and J by 0 bases, leaving 10 bases between them. The CDR3 contains 15 residues. The CDR3 spells CASNDGSSYNSPLHF. The CDR3 nucleotides are TGTGCCAGCAATGACGGGAGCTCCTATAATTCACCCCTCCACTTT.

With respect to this clonotype: Because it lacks the conserved phenylalanine or tryptophan at the end, this CDR3 is likely a read error. The genes are TRBV5-1 and TRBJ2-5; no definite D call. Trimming cost V 2 bases and J 3 bases, with 2 bases left between them. The CDR3 runs to 11 residues. Germline CDR1 SGHRS, CDR2 YFSETQ. The chain's CDR3 is CASSLEETQYY. The CDR3 DNA sequence: TGCGCCAGCAGCTTAGAAGAGACCCAGTACTAC.

The chain carries TRBV7-9 and TRBJ2-3; D tentatively fits TRBD1 or TRBD2 (5 bases each). V was cut by 5 bases and J by 8 bases, with 14 bases left in between. The germline gives CDR1 SEHNR, CDR2 FQNEAQ (reference sequence). This CDR3 comprises 13 residues. CDR3 sequence (DNA): TGTGCCAGCAGCCCCGGGACGCAAGTTACGCAGTATTTT. Protein: CASSPGTQVTQYF.

This chain links TRBV6-1 with TRBJ1-2; the D gene is possibly TRBD1 (5 bases). The length of the CDR3 is 14 residues. Per the germline V gene, CDR1 is MNHNS and CDR2 is SASEGT. The V and J ends lost 5 bases and 4 bases respectively, with 14 bases between them. CDR3 in amino acids: CASSWAGVTYGYTF. CDR3 nucleotide sequence: TGTGCCAGCAGTTGGGCGGGGGTGACCTATGGCTACACCTTC.

This clonotype has at least ten counts. One end of the junction is discordant with germline, which a read error may explain. The V gene is TRBV7-7, the J gene TRBJ2-2, with 7 bases identical to TRBD2. Germline V gene data show CDR1 as SSHAT and CDR2 as FNYEAQ (reference sequence). The length of the CDR3 is 15 residues. The CDR3 protein is CASSPAREGTGELFF. In DNA form, the CDR3 reads TGTGCTAGCAGCCCCGCAAGGGAGGGGACCGGGGAGCTGTTTTTT.

This clonotype has only a few counts. This chain links TRBV20-1 with TRBJ1-2; the match to TRBD1 covers 8 bases. V shed 3 bases and J 6 bases; nucleotides not matched to a gene: 15. The CDR3 sequence is 16 residues long. From germline, CDR1 is DFQATT and CDR2 SNEGSKA (reference sequence). The CDR3 sequence: CSARQDVGQGADGYTF. The CDR3 bases are TGCAGTGCTAGGCAAGACGTGGGGCAGGGGGCCGATGGCTACACCTTC.

The chain combines TRBV5-4 with TRBJ2-2; either TRBD1 or TRBD2 may fit D (5 bases each). The CDR3 covers 15 residues. Germline CDR1 and CDR2: SGHNT and YYREEE (reference sequence). Trimming left V 0 bases short and J 6 bases short, with 12 bases between. The CDR3: CASSLGRGAAGELFF. DNA of the CDR3: TGTGCCAGCAGCTTGGGTAGGGGAGCCGCCGGGGAGCTGTTTTTT. The full variable domain, completed using reference TRBV5-4 and TRBJ2-2, is ETGVTQSPTHLIKTRGQQVTLRCSSQSGHNTVSWYQQALGQGPQFIFQYYREEENGRGNFPPRFSGLQFPNYSSELNVNALELDDSALYLCASSLGRGAAGELFFGEGSRLTVL.

The V gene is TRBV12-3 or TRBV12-4, the J gene TRBJ1-3, with D hard to call. Trimming cost V 3 bases and J 2 bases, with 5 bases left between them. This CDR3 region has 13 residues. In nucleotides, the CDR3 is TGTGCCAGCAGTTTCCCACCTGGAAACACCATATATTTT. Its translation: CASSFPPGNTIYF.

CDR3 in amino acids: CASSEWVPPSGQPNVRAFF. CDR3 in DNA: TGTGCCAGCAGTGAATGGGTTCCCCCGTCCGGACAGCCAAACGTAAGAGCTTTCTTT. This chain joins TRBV25-1 and TRBJ1-1, with D maybe TRBD1 (6 bases). The CDR3 is 19 amino acids. The ends were cut back, 1 base at V and 10 bases at J, with 31 bases in the middle. Germline V gives CDR1 MGHDK, CDR2 SYGVNS.

The chain couples TRBV7-7 to TRBJ2-7; a weak D match, TRBD2 (6 bases). The germline V gene has CDR1 SSHAT and CDR2 FNYEAQ (reference sequence). V shed 5 bases and J shed 12 bases, with 20 bases lying between them. This CDR3 spans 13 amino acids. The DNA for the CDR3 is TGTGCCAGCAGCGATCCTCGGGGAGGAGTGCTGTACTTC. Protein: CASSDPRGGVLYF.

J is TRBJ2-7 and V is TRBV12-3 or TRBV12-4, with D possibly being TRBD1 (5 bases). The CDR3 is 13 residues long. The V end was cut by 3 bases, the J end by 3 bases, with 9 bases between. Written as DNA, the CDR3 is TGTGCCAGCAGTTTTGGCAGGGTCTACGAGCAGTACTTC. As protein: CASSFGRVYEQYF.

Note on this clonotype: A junction end diverges from the germline sequence, so it may reflect a read error. The chain links TRBV5-1 to TRBJ2-3, with TRBD2 matching 11 bases. The CDR3 sequence is 18 residues long. Germline V lookup: CDR1 SGHRS, CDR2 YFSETQ. Here the CDR3 reads CANSHGLAGMFGTDTQYF. In DNA, the CDR3 is TGCGCCAACAGCCACGGACTAGCGGGCATGTTCGGCACAGATACGCAGTATTTT.

The chain is built from TRBV14 and TRBJ2-2; TRBD1 matches at 7 bases. V was pared by 3 bases and J by 1 base, with 5 bases of the junction left unmatched. The CDR3 totals 16 residues. From germline, CDR1 is SGHDN and CDR2 FVKESK. CDR3 sequence (DNA): TGTGCCAGCAGCCACCACGGGACAGAGAACACCGGGGAGCTGTTTTTT. The encoded protein is CASSHHGTENTGELFF.

This clonotype was observed many times. The chain is built from TRBV7-9 and TRBJ2-5; D might be TRBD1 or TRBD2, each matching 5 bases. The CDR3 runs to 15 residues. Trimming removed 3 bases from V and 1 base from J, with 12 bases in between. The V gene's germline CDR1 is SEHNR and CDR2 FQNEAQ (reference sequence). CDR3 residues: CASSFAGTFQETQYF. CDR3 coding DNA: TGTGCCAGCAGCTTCGCCGGGACGTTCCAAGAGACCCAGTACTTC.

This clonotype was counted ten times or more. The chain has TRBV7-2 and TRBJ1-5, with D possibly being TRBD1 (5 bases). Germline CDR1 and CDR2: SGHTA and FQGNSA. Deletions cut 2 bases from V and 4 bases from J, with 12 bases between. CDR3 length: 15 amino acids. Written as DNA, the CDR3 is TGTGCCAGCAGCTTACAGGGAGGGCAAAATCAGCCCCAGCATTTT. Protein: CASSLQGGQNQPQHF.

The rearrangement uses TRBV6-1 and TRBJ2-6; D is possibly TRBD1 (5 bases). V lost 6 bases to trimming and J lost 2 bases, with 11 bases between them. Germline loops: CDR1 MNHNS, CDR2 SASEGT. There are 15 residues in the CDR3. The CDR3 DNA reads as TGTGCCAGCAGAGAACCAGGGACTGGGGCCAACGTCCTGACTTTC. This codes for CASREPGTGANVLTF.

Many counts were recorded for this clonotype. The chain couples TRBV3-1 to TRBJ2-6; D call uncertain. Trimming shortened V by 4 bases and J by 4 bases, and 8 bases separated the two germline ends. This CDR3 has 14 amino acids. Germline-derived CDR1 and CDR2 are LGHDT and YNNKEL (reference sequence). The CDR3 bases are TGTGCCAGCAGCCGGCAAACCGGGGCCAACGTCCTGACTTTC. Translating it yields CASSRQTGANVLTF.

The chain carries TRBV24-1 and TRBJ1-2; no clear D gene. Germline CDR1 is KGHDR and CDR2 is SFDVKD. The ends were cut back, 3 bases at V and 8 bases at J, with 6 bases in the middle. This CDR3 comprises 11 residues. Here the CDR3 DNA reads TGTGCCACCAGTGATCCTAGCGGCTACACCTTC. Its protein product is CATSDPSGYTF.

For the CDR3, the DNA is TGTGCCAGCACCCCTTACCCGGGACAGGGGAAAACTGAAGCTTTCTTT. It encodes CASTPYPGQGKTEAFF. The V and J genes are TRBV14 and TRBJ1-1; 10 bases line up with TRBD1. V shed 7 bases and J 5 bases; nucleotides not matched to a gene: 13. The CDR3 spans 16 residues. Germline CDR1 is SGHDN and CDR2 is FVKESK.

This clonotype appeared many times. This chain uses TRBV5-1 with TRBJ2-5; D gene unclear. Germline loops: CDR1 SGHRS, CDR2 YFSETQ. Trimming pared 3 bases from V and 4 bases from J, leaving 10 bases between. The length of the CDR3 is 13 residues. CDR3 nucleotide sequence: TGCGCCAGCAGCTCCCCCTCCCGAGAGACCCAGTACTTC. It specifies CASSSPSRETQYF. Full variable domain (missing parts from reference TRBV5-1 and TRBJ2-5): KAGVTQTPRYLIKTRGQQVTLSCSPISGHRSVSWYQQTPGQGLQFLFEYFSETQRNKGNFPGRFSGRQFSNSRSEMNVSTLELGDSALYLCASSSPSRETQYFGPGTRLLVL.